This T cell receptor beta chain comes out of a study of blood T cell repertoires in COVID-19. The CDR3 consists of 15 residues. Germline trimming cut 4 bases from V and 3 bases from J; bases unmatched to any gene: 3. CDR1 and CDR2 (germline): MNHEY, SMNVEV (reference sequence). Here immunoSEQ multiplex PCR was the method, and the copy in TCRdb shows in-frame clones only, minus some. The table records approximately 280,000 clones, about 86% of them present only once. Sequencing used peripheral blood. This TCR was sampled from a woman in her thirties who had recovered from COVID-19. This rearrangement joins TRBV27 to TRBJ2-5, with TRBD2 matching 12 bases. CDR3 DNA sequence: TGTGCCAGCAGTTCGGCTAGCGGGGGGGAAGAGACCCAGTACTTC. It codes for CASSSASGGEETQYF.